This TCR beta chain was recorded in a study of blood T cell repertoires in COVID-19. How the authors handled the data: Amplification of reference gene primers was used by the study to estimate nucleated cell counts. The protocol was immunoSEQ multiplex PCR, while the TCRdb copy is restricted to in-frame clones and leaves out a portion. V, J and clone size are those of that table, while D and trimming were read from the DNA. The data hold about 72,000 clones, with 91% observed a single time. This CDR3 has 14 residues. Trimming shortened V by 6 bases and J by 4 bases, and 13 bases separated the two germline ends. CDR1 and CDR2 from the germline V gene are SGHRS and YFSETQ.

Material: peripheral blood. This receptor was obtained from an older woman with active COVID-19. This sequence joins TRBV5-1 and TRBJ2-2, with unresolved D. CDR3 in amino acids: CASTLTHSTGELFF. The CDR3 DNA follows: TGCGCCAGCACCCTAACACACAGCACCGGGGAGCTGTTTTTT.